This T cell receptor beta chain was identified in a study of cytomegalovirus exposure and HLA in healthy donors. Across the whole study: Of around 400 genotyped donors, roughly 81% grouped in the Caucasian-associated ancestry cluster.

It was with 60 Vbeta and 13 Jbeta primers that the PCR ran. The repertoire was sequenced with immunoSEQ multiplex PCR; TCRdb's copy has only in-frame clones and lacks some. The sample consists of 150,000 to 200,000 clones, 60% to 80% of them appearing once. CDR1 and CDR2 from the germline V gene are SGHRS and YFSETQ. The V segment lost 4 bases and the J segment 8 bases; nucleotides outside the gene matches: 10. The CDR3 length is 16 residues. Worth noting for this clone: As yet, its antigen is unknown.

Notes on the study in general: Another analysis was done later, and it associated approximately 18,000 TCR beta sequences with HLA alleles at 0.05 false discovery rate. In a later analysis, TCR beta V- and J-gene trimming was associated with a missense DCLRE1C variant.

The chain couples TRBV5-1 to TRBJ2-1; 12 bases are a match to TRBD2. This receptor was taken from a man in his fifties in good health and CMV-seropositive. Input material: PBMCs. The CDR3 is CASSGGSSGGAYEQFF. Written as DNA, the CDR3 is TGCGCCAGCAGCGGCGGTTCTAGCGGGGGGGCCTATGAGCAGTTCTTC.